This TCR beta chain came from a study of blood T cell repertoires in COVID-19. Trimming stripped 6 bases from V and 1 base from J, with 10 bases between. CDR1 is SNHLY and CDR2 is FYNNEI in the germline V gene. The CDR3 spans 14 residues. Repertoires were generated with immunoSEQ multiplex PCR, while TCRdb's copy carries only in-frame clones and drops some. The sample lists 30,000 to 35,000 clones, about 85% seen once, with roughly 15% in the top ten. The chain employs TRBV2 and TRBJ1-5, with D tentatively TRBD1 (5 bases). The sample was peripheral blood. The clonotype originates from a human donor with acute or convalescent COVID-19. The donor label of this sample is uncertain. The CDR3 nucleotides read TGTGCCAGCAGGGGTGGACAAAGCAATCAGCCCCAGCATTTT. This translates into CASRGGQSNQPQHF. The full variable domain, completed using reference TRBV2 and TRBJ1-5, is EPEVTQTPSHQVTQMGQEVILRCVPISNHLYFYWYRQILGQKVEFLVSFYNNEISEKSEIFDDQFSVERPDGSNFTLKIRSTKLEDSAMYFCASRGGQSNQPQHFGDGTRLSIL.